This T cell receptor beta chain was recovered during a study of neurological immune-mediated disorders. Trimming pared 1 base from V and 1 base from J, leaving 11 bases between. The CDR3 covers 15 residues. Germline values: CDR1 LGHNA, CDR2 YNFKEQ. This clonotype was detected ten times or more. TCRdb analysed the 5' RACE reads with MiXCR anew, one entry per CDR3 protein. The table shows about 17,000 distinct CDR3 sequences, with 3% to 4.5% occurring only once. The genes are TRBV4-2 and TRBJ2-7; no clear D. This receptor was identified in a woman in her thirties or forties in good health. The sample taken for sequencing was CD8+ T cells from blood. This CDR3 is CASSQVIQSSYEQYF. The CDR3 DNA is TGTGCCAGCAGCCAAGTTATACAGAGTTCCTACGAGCAGTACTTC.